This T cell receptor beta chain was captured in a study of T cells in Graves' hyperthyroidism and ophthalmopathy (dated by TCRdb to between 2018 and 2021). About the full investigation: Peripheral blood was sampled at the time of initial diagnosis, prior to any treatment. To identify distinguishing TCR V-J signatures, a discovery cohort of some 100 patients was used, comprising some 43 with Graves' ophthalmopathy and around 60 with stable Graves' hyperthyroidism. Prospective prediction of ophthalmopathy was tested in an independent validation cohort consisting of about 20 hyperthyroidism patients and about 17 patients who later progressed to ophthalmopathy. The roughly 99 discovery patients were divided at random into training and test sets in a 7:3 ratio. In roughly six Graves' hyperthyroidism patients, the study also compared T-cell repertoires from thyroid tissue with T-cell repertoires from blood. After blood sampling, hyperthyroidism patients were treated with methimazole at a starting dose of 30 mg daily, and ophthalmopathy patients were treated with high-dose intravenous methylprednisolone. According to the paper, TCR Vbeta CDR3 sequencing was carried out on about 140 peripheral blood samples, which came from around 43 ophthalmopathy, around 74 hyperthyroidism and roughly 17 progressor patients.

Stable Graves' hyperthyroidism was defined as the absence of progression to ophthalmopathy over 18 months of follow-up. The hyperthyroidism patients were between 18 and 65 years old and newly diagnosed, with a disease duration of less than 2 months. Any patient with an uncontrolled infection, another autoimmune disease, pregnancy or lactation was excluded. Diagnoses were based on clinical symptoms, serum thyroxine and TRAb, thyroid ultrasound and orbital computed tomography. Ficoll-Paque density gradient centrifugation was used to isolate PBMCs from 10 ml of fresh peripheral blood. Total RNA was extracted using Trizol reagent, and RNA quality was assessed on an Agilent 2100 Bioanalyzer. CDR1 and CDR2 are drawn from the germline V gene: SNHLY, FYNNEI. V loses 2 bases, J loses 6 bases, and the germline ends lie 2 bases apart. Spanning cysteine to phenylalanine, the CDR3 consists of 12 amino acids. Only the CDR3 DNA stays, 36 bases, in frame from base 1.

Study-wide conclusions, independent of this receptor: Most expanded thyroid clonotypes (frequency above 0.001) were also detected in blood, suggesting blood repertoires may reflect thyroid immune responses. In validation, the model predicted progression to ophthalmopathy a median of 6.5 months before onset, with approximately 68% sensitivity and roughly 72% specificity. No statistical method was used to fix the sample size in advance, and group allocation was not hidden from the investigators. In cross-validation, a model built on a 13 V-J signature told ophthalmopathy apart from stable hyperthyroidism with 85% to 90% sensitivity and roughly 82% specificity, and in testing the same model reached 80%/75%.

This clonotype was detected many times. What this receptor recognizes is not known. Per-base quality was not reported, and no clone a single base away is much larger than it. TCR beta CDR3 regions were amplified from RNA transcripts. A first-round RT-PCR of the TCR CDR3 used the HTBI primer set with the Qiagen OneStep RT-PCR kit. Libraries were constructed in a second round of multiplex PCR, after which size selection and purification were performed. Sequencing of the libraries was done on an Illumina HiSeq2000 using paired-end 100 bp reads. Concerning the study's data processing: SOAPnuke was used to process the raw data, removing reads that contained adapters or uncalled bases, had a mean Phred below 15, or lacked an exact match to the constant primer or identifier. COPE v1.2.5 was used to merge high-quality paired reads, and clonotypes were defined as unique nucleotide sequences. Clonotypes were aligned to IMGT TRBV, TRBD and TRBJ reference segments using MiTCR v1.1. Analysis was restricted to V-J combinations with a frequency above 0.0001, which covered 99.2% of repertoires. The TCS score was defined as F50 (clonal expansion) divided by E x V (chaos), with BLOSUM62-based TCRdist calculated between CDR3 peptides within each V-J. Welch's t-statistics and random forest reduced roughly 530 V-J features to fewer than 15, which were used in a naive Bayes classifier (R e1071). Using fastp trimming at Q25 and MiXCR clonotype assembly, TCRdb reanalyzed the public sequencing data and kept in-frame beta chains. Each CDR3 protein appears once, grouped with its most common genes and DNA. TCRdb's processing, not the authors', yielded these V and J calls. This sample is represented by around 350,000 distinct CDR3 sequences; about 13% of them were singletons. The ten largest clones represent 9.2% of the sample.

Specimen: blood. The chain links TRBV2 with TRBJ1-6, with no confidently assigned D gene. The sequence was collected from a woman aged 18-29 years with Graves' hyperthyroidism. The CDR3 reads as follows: CASSETNSPLHF. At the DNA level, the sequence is TGTGCCAGCAGTGAAACTAATTCACCCCTCCACTTT.